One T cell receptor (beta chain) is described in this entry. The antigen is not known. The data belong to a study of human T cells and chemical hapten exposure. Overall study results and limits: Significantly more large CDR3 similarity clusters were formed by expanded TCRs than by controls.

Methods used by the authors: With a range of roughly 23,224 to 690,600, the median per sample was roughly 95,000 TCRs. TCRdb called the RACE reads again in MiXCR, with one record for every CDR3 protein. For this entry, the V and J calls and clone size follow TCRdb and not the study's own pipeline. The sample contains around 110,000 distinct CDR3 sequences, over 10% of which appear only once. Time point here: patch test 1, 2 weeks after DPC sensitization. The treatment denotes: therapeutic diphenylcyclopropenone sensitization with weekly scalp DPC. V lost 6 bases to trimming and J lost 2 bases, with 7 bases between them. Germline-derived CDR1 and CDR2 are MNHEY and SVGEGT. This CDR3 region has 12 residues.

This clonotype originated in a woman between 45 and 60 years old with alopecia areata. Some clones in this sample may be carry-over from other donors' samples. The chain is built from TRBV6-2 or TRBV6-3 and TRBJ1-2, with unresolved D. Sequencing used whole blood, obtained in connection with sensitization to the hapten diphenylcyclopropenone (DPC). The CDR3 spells CASSYLNYGYTF. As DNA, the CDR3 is TGTGCCAGCAGCTATCTGAACTATGGCTACACCTTC.